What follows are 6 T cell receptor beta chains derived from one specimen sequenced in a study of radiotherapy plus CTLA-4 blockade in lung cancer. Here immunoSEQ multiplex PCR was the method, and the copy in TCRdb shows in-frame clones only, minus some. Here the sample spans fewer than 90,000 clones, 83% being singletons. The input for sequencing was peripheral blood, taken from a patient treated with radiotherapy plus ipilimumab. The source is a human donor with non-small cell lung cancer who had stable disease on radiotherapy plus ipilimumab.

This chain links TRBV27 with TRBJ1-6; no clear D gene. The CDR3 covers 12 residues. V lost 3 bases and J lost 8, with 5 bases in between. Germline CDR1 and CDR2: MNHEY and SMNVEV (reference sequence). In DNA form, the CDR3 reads TGTGCCAGCAGTTTTCTTGATTCACCCCTCCACTTT. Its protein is CASSFLDSPLHF.

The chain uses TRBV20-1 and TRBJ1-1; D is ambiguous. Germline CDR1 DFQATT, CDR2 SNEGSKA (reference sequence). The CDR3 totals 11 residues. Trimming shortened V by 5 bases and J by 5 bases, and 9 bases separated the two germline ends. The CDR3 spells CSAFLGTEAFF. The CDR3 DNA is TGCAGTGCTTTTCTTGGGACTGAAGCTTTCTTT.

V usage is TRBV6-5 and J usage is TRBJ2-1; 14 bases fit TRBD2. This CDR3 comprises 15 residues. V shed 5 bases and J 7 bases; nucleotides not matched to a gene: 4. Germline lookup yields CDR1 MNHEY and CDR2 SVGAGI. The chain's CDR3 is CASSKTSGRVNEQFF. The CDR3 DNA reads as TGTGCCAGCAGTAAGACTAGCGGGAGGGTAAATGAGCAGTTCTTC.

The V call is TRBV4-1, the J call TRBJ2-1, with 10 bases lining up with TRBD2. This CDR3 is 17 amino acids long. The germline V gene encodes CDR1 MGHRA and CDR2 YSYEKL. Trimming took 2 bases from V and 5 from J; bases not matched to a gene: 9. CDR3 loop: CASSQRKLAGTDNEQFF. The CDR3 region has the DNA TGCGCCAGCAGCCAAAGGAAACTAGCGGGGACCGACAATGAGCAGTTCTTC.

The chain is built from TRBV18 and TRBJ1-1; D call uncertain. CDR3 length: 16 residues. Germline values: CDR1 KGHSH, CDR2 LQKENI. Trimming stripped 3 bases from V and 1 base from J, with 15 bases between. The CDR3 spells CASSPTNSDGNTEAFF. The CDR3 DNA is TGTGCCAGCTCACCCACCAACTCGGACGGGAACACTGAAGCTTTCTTT.

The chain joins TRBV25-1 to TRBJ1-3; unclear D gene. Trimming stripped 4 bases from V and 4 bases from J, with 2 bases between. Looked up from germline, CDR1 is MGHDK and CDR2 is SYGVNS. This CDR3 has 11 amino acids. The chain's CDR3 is CASSGGNTIYF. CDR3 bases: TGTGCCAGCAGTGGGGGAAACACCATATATTTT. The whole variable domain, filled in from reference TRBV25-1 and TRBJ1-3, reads EADIYQTPRYLVIGTGKKITLECSQTMGHDKMYWYQQDPGMELHLIHYSYGVNSTEKGDLSSESTVSRIRTEHFPLTLESARPSHTSQYLCASSGGNTIYFGEGSWLTVV.